The entry below gives a single TCR beta chain sequence along with its context. The sample holds one count of this clone. Its binding antigen is unknown. One base away there is no much larger clone; base qualities are not given. The data stem from a study of blood T cell repertoires in COVID-19 (dated by TCRdb to the early 2020s). Describing the broader study: Samples covering the acute and convalescent phases of COVID-19 were provided by collaborators in the United States, Italy and Spain. The material from the prospective study consisted of cDNA or gDNA derived from T cells, B-cell-depleted T cells, or PBMCs. The dataset comprised deeply sampled blood TCRbeta repertoires from subjects exposed to, actively infected with, or recovered from COVID-19. The repertoires were released in a freely available public database intended as a resource for research on the immune response to SARS-CoV-2. The samples were drawn from two sources: the first 160 participants of the ongoing ImmuneRACE study, and over 1,000 subjects contributed by 6 global collaborators. Sample metadata almost always included a de-identified subject ID, COVID-19 status, age in years and sex. Where available, HLA class I and class II types were taken from metadata supplied by the sample provider and were not determined by assay-based typing.

CDR1 and CDR2 are drawn from the germline V gene: SNHLY, FYNNEI. Germline trimming: 11 bases from V, 4 bases from J; junction bases outside gene matches: 13. There are 15 amino acids in the CDR3, from cysteine to phenylalanine inclusive. Only the CDR3 DNA stays, 45 bases, in frame from base 1. TCRbeta CDR3 regions were amplified from genomic DNA by means of the immunoSEQ Assay, a bias-controlled multiplex PCR. On the study's bioinformatics: Nucleated cell counts per sample were estimated from amplification of reference gene primers within the assay. Sequence reads were collapsed and filtered to measure the absolute abundance of every unique TCRbeta CDR3 rearrangement. Productive Simpson clonality was computed per sample as the square root of Simpson's diversity index over productive rearrangements. As stored in TCRdb, this immuneACCESS dataset retains in-frame rearrangements with V and J assigned. A fraction of the clones does not appear; measured against another copy, unresolved V genes explain less than half of the discrepancy, and the remainder lacks a known reason. V and J calls plus clone size are reproduced from that table; the DNA served to infer D and trimming. This sample has about 250,000 clones in its table, and roughly nine tenths of those were observed once. The ten largest clones represent 4% to 5% of the sample.

Another Seattle source contributed samples from volunteer blood donors who had recovered from COVID-19. Whole blood was collected in K2EDTA tubes by collaborating institutions according to the institutions' own protocols. For TCRbeta analysis, collaborators shipped samples in one of three forms: frozen whole blood, isolated PBMCs, or DNA extracted from either of those sample types. What the study reported, not specific to this receptor: The amount of clinical and demographic metadata varied by source and participant and was provided uncurated.

This TCR came from a woman in her 40s who had recovered from COVID-19. Rearrangement joined TRBV2 to TRBJ2-3, and TRBD2 aligns with 9 junction nucleotides. What was sequenced was peripheral blood. The CDR3 loop reads CAGHLPGLASDTQYF. The sequenced DNA is TGTGCCGGCCACCTTCCGGGACTAGCATCAGATACGCAGTATTTT.